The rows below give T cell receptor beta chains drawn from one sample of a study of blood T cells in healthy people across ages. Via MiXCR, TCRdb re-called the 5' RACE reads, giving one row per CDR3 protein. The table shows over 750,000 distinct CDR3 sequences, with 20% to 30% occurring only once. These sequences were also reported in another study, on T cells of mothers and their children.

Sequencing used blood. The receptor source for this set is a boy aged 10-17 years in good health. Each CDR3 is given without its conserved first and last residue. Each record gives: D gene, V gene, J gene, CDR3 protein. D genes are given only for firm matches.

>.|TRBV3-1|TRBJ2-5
ASSQARSQETQY
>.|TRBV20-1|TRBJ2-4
SAHGGTDPQY
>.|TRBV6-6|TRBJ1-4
ASSDPGEAEKLF
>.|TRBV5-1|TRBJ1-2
ASSPGDRSRYT
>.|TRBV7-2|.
ASSLPGRTEYEQY
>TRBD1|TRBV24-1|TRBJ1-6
ATSEPRTGPNSPLH
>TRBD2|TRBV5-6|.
ASSVGLATREQF
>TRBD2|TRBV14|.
ASSQLWGGSYEQY
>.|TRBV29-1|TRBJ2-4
SVEDRAGNIQY
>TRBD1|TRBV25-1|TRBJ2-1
ASSEGMGQGYNKQF
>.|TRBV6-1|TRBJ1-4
ASSAYPGLNEKLF
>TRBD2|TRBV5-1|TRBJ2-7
ATSTSGGTYEQY
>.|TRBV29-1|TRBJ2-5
SVWGLGETQY
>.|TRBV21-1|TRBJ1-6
ASSKYRDSNNSPLH
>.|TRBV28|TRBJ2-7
ASKLGIYSSYEQY
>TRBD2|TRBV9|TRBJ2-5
ASSVVWVGSGRETQY
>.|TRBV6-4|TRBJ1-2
ASSEGSNYGYT
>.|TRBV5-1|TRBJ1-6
ASSFDGYNSPLH
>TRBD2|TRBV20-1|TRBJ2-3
SAPGRGLAGASTDTQY
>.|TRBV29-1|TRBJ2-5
SVVAGYMETQY
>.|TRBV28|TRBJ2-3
ASSLNGLSTDTQY
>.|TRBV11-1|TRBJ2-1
ASSKESYNEQF